These 27 T cell receptor beta chains were all obtained from the same sample, sequenced in a study. One entry per CDR3 protein, called by TCRdb with MiXCR from the RT-PCR reads. The data contain almost 700,000 distinct CDR3 sequences, approximately 15% of them seen just once; the ten biggest clones take up around 3.3%. Sequenced material: memory CD4+ T cells from blood. The receptors shown here come from a female donor in good health, serving as a healthy control.

With regard to this clonotype: Because the CDR3 is missing its conserved closing phenylalanine or tryptophan, this is likely a read error. J is TRBJ1-1 and V is TRBV3-1; D gene ambiguous. The germline V and J ends were trimmed by 2 bases and 3 bases, with 10 bases remaining between them. The CDR3 extends over 14 amino acids. The germline gives CDR1 LGHDT, CDR2 YNNKEL (reference sequence). CDR3 region: CASSQRFGYTEAFS. In DNA, the CDR3 is TGTGCCAGCAGCCAAAGGTTTGGATACACTGAAGCTTTCTCT.

The J gene is TRBJ1-5, the V gene TRBV27; TRBD1 matches 11 bases. CDR3 length equals 14 residues. Unmatched junction bases numbered 3, after V lost 5 bases and J lost 6 bases. The V gene's germline CDR1 is MNHEY and CDR2 SMNVEV (reference sequence). The CDR3 DNA reads TGTGCCAGCAGTCGGGACAGGGGGACTCAGCCCCAGCATTTT. This encodes CASSRDRGTQPQHF.

This clonotype was recorded at least ten times. The gene calls are TRBV15 and TRBJ2-4; 7 bases are a match to TRBD2. The germline V gene encodes CDR1 LNHNV and CDR2 YYDKDF (reference sequence). Losses at the gene ends were 1 base for V and 3 bases for J; bases not matched to a gene: 6. The CDR3 runs 16 residues. CDR3 residues: CATSRVEGGLKNIQYF. CDR3 DNA sequence: TGTGCCACCAGCAGAGTAGAGGGAGGGCTCAAAAACATTCAGTACTTC.

This clonotype appeared many times. The CDR3 DNA follows: TGTGCCAGCAGTAAGCAGGGGGCGAATTACGAGCAGTACTTC. Its protein product is CASSKQGANYEQYF. The V call is TRBV27, the J call TRBJ2-7; 8 bases are a match to TRBD1. The CDR3 loop spans 14 amino acids. Looked up from germline, CDR1 is MNHEY and CDR2 is SMNVEV (reference sequence). V was pared by 5 bases and J by 4 bases, with 7 bases of the junction left unmatched.

The chain recombines TRBV7-2 with TRBJ2-1; D gene ambiguous. The V end lost 2 bases, the J end lost 4 bases, and 21 bases lay between the germline ends. In germline, CDR1 is SGHTA, CDR2 FQGNSA. The CDR3 length is 18 residues. DNA of the CDR3: TGTGCCAGCAGCTTAATTAAAACCCCTCTGGGGTTTTACAATGAGCAGTTCTTC. Its protein is CASSLIKTPLGFYNEQFF.

This clonotype was counted between two and nine times. V is TRBV6-4 and J is TRBJ2-3; D call uncertain. Germline V CDR1 and CDR2: MRHNA, SNTAGT. V lost 4 bases and J 0 bases, leaving 8 bases between the germline ends. The CDR3 covers 14 residues. CDR3 bases: TGTGCCAGCAGTGTTGACGGGAGCACAGATACGCAGTATTTT. It yields the protein CASSVDGSTDTQYF.

This clonotype was picked up a small number of times. The rearrangement links TRBV24-1 to TRBJ1-2; the D gene is possibly TRBD1 (5 bases). Germline V gene lookup returns CDR1 KGHDR and CDR2 SFDVKD. Trimming left V 1 base short and J 9 bases short, with 11 bases between. The CDR3 is 13 amino acids. The CDR3 region has the DNA TGTGCCACCAGTGATTTTGGAGGGGCAAGCTACACCTTC. It yields the protein CATSDFGGASYTF.

In its sample, this clonotype was seen many times. The V and J genes are TRBV6-5 and TRBJ2-3; no reliable D call. Germline CDR1 reads MNHEY; CDR2 reads SVGAGI. The CDR3 has 15 amino acids. V dropped 0 bases and J dropped 11 bases, with 18 bases sitting between them. The CDR3 region has the DNA TGTGCCAGCAGTTACTCCCTTCTAGTTTGGCCTCGGCAGTATTTT. Translating gives CASSYSLLVWPRQYF.

V and J are TRBV28 and TRBJ1-2, with TRBD1 identical over 8 bases. Germline V gene data show CDR1 as MDHEN and CDR2 as SYDVKM. This CDR3 region has 13 residues. J lost 8 bases, V lost 5 bases, and 7 bases had no gene match. The CDR3 sequence: CASSNRQGTGYTF. The CDR3 DNA follows: TGTGCCAGCAGTAATAGACAGGGGACAGGCTACACCTTC.

This clonotype was seen repeatedly, ten times or more. The chain combines TRBV5-1 with TRBJ2-1; no reliable D call. CDR1 and CDR2 from the germline V gene are SGHRS and YFSETQ. Trimming took off 4 bases at V and 2 bases at J, with 16 bases between the two ends. This CDR3 contains 16 residues. The CDR3: CASSISPGQAYNEQFF. For the CDR3, the DNA is TGCGCCAGCAGCATCTCACCGGGCCAGGCCTACAATGAGCAGTTCTTC. The whole variable domain, remainder taken from reference TRBV5-1 and TRBJ2-1, is KAGVTQTPRYLIKTRGQQVTLSCSPISGHRSVSWYQQTPGQGLQFLFEYFSETQRNKGNFPGRFSGRQFSNSRSEMNVSTLELGDSALYLCASSISPGQAYNEQFFGPGTRLTVL.

This clonotype has just a few counts. J is TRBJ2-7 and V is TRBV7-6; D might be TRBD1 or TRBD2, each matching 5 bases. CDR1 is SGHVS and CDR2 is FNYEAQ in the germline V gene. CDR3 size: 19 residues. Trimming pared 6 bases from V and 0 bases from J, leaving 27 bases between. The CDR3 bases are TGTGCCAGCAGTAGTCGGCCGGGGCTAACTTCCCGATCCTCCTACGAGCAGTACTTC. Protein: CASSSRPGLTSRSSYEQYF.

This clonotype was recorded at least ten times. The gene calls are TRBV5-6 and TRBJ2-3; D remains unclear. This CDR3 comprises 15 residues. V shed 1 base and J shed 0 bases, with 9 bases lying between them. The germline V gene has CDR1 SGHDT and CDR2 YYEEEE. The CDR3 loop is CASSLMVASTDTQYF. Here the CDR3 DNA reads TGTGCCAGCAGCTTGATGGTGGCTAGCACAGATACGCAGTATTTT.

This clonotype was seen ten or more times. The chain is built from TRBV27 and TRBJ1-1, with 9 positions matching TRBD1. Germline-derived CDR1 and CDR2 are MNHEY and SMNVEV (reference sequence). This CDR3 has 15 amino acids. V shed 5 bases and J 1 base; nucleotides not matched to a gene: 5. This chain's CDR3 is CASSRDRAENTEAFF. In DNA form, the CDR3 reads TGTGCCAGCAGTAGGGACAGGGCTGAGAACACTGAAGCTTTCTTT.

This clonotype has more than one count but fewer than ten. The chain links TRBV12-3 or TRBV12-4 to TRBJ2-5; no firm D call. There are 13 residues in the CDR3. The ends were cut back, 5 bases at V and 5 bases at J, with 12 bases in the middle. CDR3 loop: CASSGRLWETQYF. The CDR3 DNA is TGTGCCAGCAGTGGACGGCTCTGGGAGACCCAGTACTTC.

This clonotype was recorded at least ten times. The chain combines TRBV15 with TRBJ2-7; 8 bases are shared with TRBD2. CDR3 length: 14 residues. Germline V gene data show CDR1 as LNHNV and CDR2 as YYDKDF (reference sequence). J was trimmed by 2 bases and V by 1 base; bases with no gene match: 1. In DNA, the CDR3 is TGTGCCACCAGCAGAGTCGGGGGGGCCTACGAGCAGTACTTC. The encoded protein is CATSRVGGAYEQYF.

This clonotype was recorded at least ten times. The rearrangement uses TRBV4-3 and TRBJ1-4; D gene uncertain. In germline, CDR1 is LGHNA, CDR2 YSLEER. V gave up 4 bases and J gave up 8 bases, with 8 bases separating them. The CDR3 is made up of 12 amino acids. The CDR3 is CASSLDGEKLFF. The CDR3 region has the DNA TGCGCCAGCAGCCTAGATGGGGAAAAACTGTTTTTT.

The chain joins TRBV24-1 to TRBJ1-1, with TRBD1 matching 7 bases. J gave up 3 bases and V 2 bases, and 5 bases lay outside the gene matches. Germline CDR1 reads KGHDR; CDR2 reads SFDVKD. This CDR3 has 15 amino acids. CDR3 sequence reads: CATSDSTQGDTEAFF. The CDR3 DNA reads as TGTGCCACCAGTGATTCCACGCAGGGGGACACTGAAGCTTTCTTT.

Many counts were recorded for this clonotype. The V call is TRBV25-1, the J call TRBJ1-1; D ambiguous. Germline V gene sequence: CDR1 MGHDK, CDR2 SYGVNS. The CDR3 length is 13 residues. V shed 4 bases and J shed 7 bases, with 13 bases lying between them. The CDR3 reads CASSGRALHEAFF. In nucleotides, the CDR3 is TGTGCCAGCAGTGGTAGGGCCCTTCATGAAGCTTTCTTT.

This clonotype was seen only a few times. This chain links TRBV5-1 with TRBJ2-1, with a weak D call TRBD2 (5 bases). Germline V lookup: CDR1 SGHRS, CDR2 YFSETQ. This CDR3 comprises 14 residues. The V end was cut by 9 bases, the J end by 0 bases, with 13 bases between. The CDR3 loop is CATSDLSSYNEQFF. The CDR3, as DNA: TGCGCCACCTCGGACTTGAGCTCCTACAATGAGCAGTTCTTC.

V and J are TRBV4-3 and TRBJ2-6; no definite D call. CDR1 is LGHNA, CDR2 YSLEER, per germline. CDR3 length: 14 residues. V was pared by 0 bases and J by 4 bases, with 4 bases between. This CDR3 reads CASSQEMGANVLTF. CDR3 nucleotide sequence: TGCGCCAGCAGCCAAGAGATGGGGGCCAACGTCCTGACTTTC.

The chain employs TRBV18 and TRBJ2-1; TRBD1 aligns across 9 bases. J was trimmed by 11 bases and V by 3 bases; bases with no gene match: 11. The germline V gene encodes CDR1 KGHSH and CDR2 LQKENI. The CDR3 is 15 residues long. CDR3: CASSPGQGQVPQQFF. In DNA, the CDR3 is TGTGCCAGCTCACCGGGACAGGGTCAAGTTCCCCAGCAGTTCTTC. Complete variable domain (other parts from reference TRBV18 and TRBJ2-1): NAGVMQNPRHLVRRRGQEARLRCSPMKGHSHVYWYRQLPEEGLKFMVYLQKENIIDESGMPKERFSAEFPKEGPSILRIQQVVRGDSAAYFCASSPGQGQVPQQFFGPGTRLTVL.

V gene TRBV5-1 combines with J gene TRBJ1-1, with D unclear. V was pared by 1 base and J by 1 base, with 8 bases between. Germline assignment: CDR1 SGHRS and CDR2 YFSETQ. The CDR3 is 14 amino acids. The DNA for the CDR3 is TGCGCCAGCAGCTTGCAAGTCGAGAACACTGAAGCTTTCTTT. Translating it yields CASSLQVENTEAFF.

This clonotype was detected many times. The CDR3 protein is CSAGGGAANTEAFF. The CDR3, as DNA: TGCAGTGCGGGAGGGGGGGCTGCGAACACTGAAGCTTTCTTT. The J gene is TRBJ1-1, the V gene TRBV20-1; D is possibly TRBD1 (6 bases). CDR1 DFQATT and CDR2 SNEGSKA come from the germline V gene (reference sequence). Trimming took 6 bases from V and 1 from J, leaving 15 bases between them. The CDR3 totals 14 residues.

V usage is TRBV4-3 and J usage is TRBJ1-2; 9 positions match TRBD1. CDR3 length: 19 residues. Germline CDR1 LGHNA, CDR2 YSLEER. The junction had 15 bases not matched to a gene; V was cut back by 0 bases and J by 4 bases. CDR3 DNA: TGCGCCAGCAGCCAAGACCGAGGGACAGGGATCCGAACTGGCTATGGCTACACCTTC. The encoded protein is CASSQDRGTGIRTGYGYTF.

The V and J genes are TRBV4-2 and TRBJ2-2; 10 positions match TRBD1. Germline loops: CDR1 LGHNA, CDR2 YNFKEQ. This CDR3 comprises 16 residues. Trimming at V came to 6 bases and at J to 3 bases, leaving 7 bases not matched to a gene. The CDR3 DNA follows: TGTGCCAGCAGACCATTTGGACAGGGGGACACCGGGGAGCTGTTTTTT. It encodes CASRPFGQGDTGELFF.

This clonotype occurred a few times. The chain has TRBV10-3 and TRBJ2-1; D gene unclear. Deletions cut 3 bases from V and 3 bases from J, with 9 bases between. CDR3 size: 14 residues. The germline gives CDR1 ENHRY, CDR2 SYGVKD. The CDR3, as DNA: TGTGCCATCAGTGATGGAGTTTACTACAATGAGCAGTTCTTC. Translated, it gives CAISDGVYYNEQFF.

This clonotype was detected only a few times. The chain is built from TRBV25-1 and TRBJ2-7; 9 bases match TRBD2. This CDR3 is built from 13 residues. V lost 3 bases and J lost 4; bases outside the gene matches: 1. Germline V gene lookup returns CDR1 MGHDK and CDR2 SYGVNS. CDR3 sequence reads: CASSETSGYEQYF. CDR3 DNA sequence: TGTGCCAGCAGTGAGACTAGCGGTTACGAGCAGTACTTC.